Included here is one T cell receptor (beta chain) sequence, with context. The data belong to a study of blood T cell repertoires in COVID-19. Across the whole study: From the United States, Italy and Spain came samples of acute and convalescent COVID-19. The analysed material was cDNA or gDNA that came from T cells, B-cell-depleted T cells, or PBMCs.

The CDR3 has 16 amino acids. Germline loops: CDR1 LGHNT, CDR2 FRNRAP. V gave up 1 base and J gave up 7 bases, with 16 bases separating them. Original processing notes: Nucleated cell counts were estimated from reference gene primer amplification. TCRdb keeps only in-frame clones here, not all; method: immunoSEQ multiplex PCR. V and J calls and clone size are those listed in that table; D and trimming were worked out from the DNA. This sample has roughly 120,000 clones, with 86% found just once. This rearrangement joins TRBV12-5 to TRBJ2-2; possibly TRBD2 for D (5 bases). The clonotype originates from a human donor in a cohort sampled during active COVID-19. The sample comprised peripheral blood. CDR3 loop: CASGLDPRGIVGELFF. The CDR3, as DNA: TGTGCTAGTGGTTTGGACCCCCGGGGAATCGTCGGGGAGCTGTTTTTT.